The present T cell receptor beta chain was sequenced within a study of blood T cells in healthy people across ages. Points from the study as a whole: Relative to aged donors, long-lived donors carried more naive CD4+ cells and displayed higher diversity.

Regarding this clonotype: Its antigen is not identified.

With a J-beta primer mix and a sample-barcoded 5' primer, a second PCR ran about 7 to 11 cycles. One entry per CDR3 protein results from TCRdb running MiXCR on the 5' RACE reads. The sample shows roughly 860,000 distinct CDR3 sequences, 60% to 80% of them seen only once. CDR1 and CDR2 (germline): SGHTA, FQGNSA. V shed 0 bases and J shed 5 bases, with 13 bases lying between them. This CDR3 comprises 15 residues. This receptor was identified in a man between 25 and 39 years old in good health. The sequenced sample was blood. This rearrangement joins TRBV7-2 to TRBJ2-5, with D perhaps TRBD1 (7 bases). CDR3 residues: CASSLAKGAGETQYF. The DNA of the CDR3 is TGTGCCAGCAGCTTAGCTAAGGGGGCGGGGGAGACCCAGTACTTC.